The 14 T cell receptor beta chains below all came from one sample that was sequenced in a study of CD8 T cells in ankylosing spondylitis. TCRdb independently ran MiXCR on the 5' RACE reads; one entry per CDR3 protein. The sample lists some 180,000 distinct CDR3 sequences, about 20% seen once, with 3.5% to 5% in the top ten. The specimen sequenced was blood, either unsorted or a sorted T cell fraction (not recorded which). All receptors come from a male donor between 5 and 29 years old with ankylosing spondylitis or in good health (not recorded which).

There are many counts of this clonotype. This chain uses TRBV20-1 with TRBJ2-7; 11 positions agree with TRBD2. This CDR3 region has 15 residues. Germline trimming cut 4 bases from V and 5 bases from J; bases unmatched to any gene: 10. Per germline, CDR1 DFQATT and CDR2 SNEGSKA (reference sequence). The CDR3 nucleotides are TGCAGTGCTACTCGTACTAGCGGGAGAATGGACGAGCAGTACTTC. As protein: CSATRTSGRMDEQYF.

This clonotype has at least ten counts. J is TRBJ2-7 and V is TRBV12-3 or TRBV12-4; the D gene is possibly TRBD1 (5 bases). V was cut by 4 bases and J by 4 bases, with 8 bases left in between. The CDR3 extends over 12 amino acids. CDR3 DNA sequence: TGTGCCAGCAGTTCAGGGTCTTACGAGCAGTACTTC. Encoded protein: CASSSGSYEQYF.

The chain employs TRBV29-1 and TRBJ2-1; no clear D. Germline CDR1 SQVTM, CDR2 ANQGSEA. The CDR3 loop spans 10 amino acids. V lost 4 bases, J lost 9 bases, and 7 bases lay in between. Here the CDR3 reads CSVVPSEQFF. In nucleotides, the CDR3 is TGCAGCGTTGTCCCATCTGAGCAGTTCTTC.

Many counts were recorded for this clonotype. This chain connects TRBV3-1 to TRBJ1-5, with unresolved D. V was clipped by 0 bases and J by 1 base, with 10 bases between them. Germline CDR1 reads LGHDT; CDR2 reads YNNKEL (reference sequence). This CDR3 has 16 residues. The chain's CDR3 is CASSQDGGISNQPQHF. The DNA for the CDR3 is TGTGCCAGCAGCCAAGATGGAGGAATAAGCAATCAGCCCCAGCATTTT.

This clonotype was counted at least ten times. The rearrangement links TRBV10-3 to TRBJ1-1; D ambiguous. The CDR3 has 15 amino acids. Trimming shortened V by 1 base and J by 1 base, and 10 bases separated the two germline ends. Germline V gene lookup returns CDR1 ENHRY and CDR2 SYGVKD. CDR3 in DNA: TGTGCCATCAGTGAGTTGAGGCTTGGGAACACTGAAGCTTTCTTT. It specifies CAISELRLGNTEAFF.

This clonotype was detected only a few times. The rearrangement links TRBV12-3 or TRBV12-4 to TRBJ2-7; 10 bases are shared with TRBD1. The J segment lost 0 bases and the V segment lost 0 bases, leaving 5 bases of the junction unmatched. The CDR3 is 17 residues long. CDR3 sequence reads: CASSLARQGAISYEQYF. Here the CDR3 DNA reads TGTGCCAGCAGTTTAGCTCGACAGGGGGCGATCTCCTACGAGCAGTACTTC.

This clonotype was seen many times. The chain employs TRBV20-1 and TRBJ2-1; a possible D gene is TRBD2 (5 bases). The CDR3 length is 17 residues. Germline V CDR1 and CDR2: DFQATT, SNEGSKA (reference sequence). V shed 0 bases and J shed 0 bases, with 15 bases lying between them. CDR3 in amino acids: CSARDSSGSVSYNEQFF. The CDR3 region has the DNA TGCAGTGCTAGAGATAGCAGTGGGAGCGTCTCCTACAATGAGCAGTTCTTC.

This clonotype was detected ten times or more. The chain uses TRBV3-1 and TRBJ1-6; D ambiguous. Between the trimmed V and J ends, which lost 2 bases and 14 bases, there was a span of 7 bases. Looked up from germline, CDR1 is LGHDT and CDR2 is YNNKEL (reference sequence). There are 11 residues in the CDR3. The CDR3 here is CASSQSVALHF. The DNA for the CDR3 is TGTGCCAGCAGCCAATCCGTAGCCCTCCACTTT. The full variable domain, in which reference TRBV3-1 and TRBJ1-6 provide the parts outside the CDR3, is DTAVSQTPKYLVTQMGNDKSIKCEQNLGHDTMYWYKQDSKKFLKIMFSYNNKELIINETVPNRFSPKSPDKAHLNLHINSLELGDSAVYFCASSQSVALHFGNGTRLTVT.

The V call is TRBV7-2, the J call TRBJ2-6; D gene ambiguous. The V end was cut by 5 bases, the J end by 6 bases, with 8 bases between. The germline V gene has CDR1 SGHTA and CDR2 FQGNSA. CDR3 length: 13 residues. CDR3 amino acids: CASSPHKANVLTF. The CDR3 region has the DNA TGTGCCAGCAGCCCCCATAAGGCCAACGTCCTGACTTTC.

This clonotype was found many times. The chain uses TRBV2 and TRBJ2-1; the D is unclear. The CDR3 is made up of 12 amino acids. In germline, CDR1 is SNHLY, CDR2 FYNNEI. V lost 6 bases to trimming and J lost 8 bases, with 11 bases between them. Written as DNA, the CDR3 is TGTGCCAGCAGCCATCGAGGAGATGAGCAGTTCTTC. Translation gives CASSHRGDEQFF.

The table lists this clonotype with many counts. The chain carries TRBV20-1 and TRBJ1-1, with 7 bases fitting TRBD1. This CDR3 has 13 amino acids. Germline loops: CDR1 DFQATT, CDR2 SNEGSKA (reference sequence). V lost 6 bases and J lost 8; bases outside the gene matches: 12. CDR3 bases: TGCAGTGCCCGGACAGGCCACGTGCCCGAAGCTTTCTTT. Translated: CSARTGHVPEAFF.

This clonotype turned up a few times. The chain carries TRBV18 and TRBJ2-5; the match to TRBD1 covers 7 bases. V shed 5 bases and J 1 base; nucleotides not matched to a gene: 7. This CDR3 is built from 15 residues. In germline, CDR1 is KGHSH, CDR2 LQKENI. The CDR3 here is CASSSRQGRQETQYF. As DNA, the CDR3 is TGTGCCAGCTCATCCCGACAGGGCCGCCAAGAGACCCAGTACTTC.

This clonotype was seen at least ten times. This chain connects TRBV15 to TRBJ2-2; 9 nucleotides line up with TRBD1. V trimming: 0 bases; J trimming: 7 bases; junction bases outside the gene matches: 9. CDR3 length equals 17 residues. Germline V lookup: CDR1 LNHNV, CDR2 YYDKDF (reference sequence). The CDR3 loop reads CATSRDLGTGLIGELFF. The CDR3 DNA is TGTGCCACCAGCAGAGATCTGGGGACAGGGCTTATCGGGGAGCTGTTTTTT.

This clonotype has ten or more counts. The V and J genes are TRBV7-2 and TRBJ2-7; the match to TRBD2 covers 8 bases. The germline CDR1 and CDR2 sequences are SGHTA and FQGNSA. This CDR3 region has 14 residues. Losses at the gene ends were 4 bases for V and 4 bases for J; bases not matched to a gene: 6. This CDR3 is CASSSRTSWYEQYF. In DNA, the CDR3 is TGTGCCAGCAGCTCAAGGACTAGCTGGTACGAGCAGTACTTC.